This T cell receptor (beta chain) derives from a study of blood T cell repertoires in COVID-19. Study as a whole: Collection of acute and convalescent COVID-19 samples took place in the United States, Italy and Spain. Nucleic acid was either cDNA or gDNA, and it came from T cells, B-cell-depleted T cells, or PBMCs.

Source study methods: Estimates of nucleated cell counts were drawn from the amplification of reference gene primers. The method was immunoSEQ multiplex PCR; TCRdb's version includes in-frame clones alone and lacks a portion of them. The V and J calls and clone size come from that table; D and trimming were worked out from the DNA. The sample consists of fewer than 350,000 clones, approximately 88% of them appearing once. Unmatched junction bases numbered 6, after V lost 5 bases and J lost 9 bases. The V gene's germline CDR1 is PRHDT and CDR2 FYEKMQ (reference sequence). The CDR3 has 15 residues. This TCR derives from a man younger than 35 with active or convalescent COVID-19. Sequencing input: peripheral blood. The gene calls are TRBV13 and TRBJ1-6; TRBD1 matches 11 bases. CDR3 bases: TGTGCCAGCAGCCATGGACAGGGGGCGGCTTCACCCCTCCACTTT. As protein: CASSHGQGAASPLHF. The full variable domain, with the rest looked up from reference TRBV13 and TRBJ1-6, is AAGVIQSPRHLIKEKRETATLKCYPIPRHDTVYWYQQGPGQDPQFLISFYEKMQSDKGSIPDRFSAQQFSDYHSELNMSSLELGDSALYFCASSHGQGAASPLHFGNGTRLTVT.